Below, 20 T cell receptor beta chains from the same sample are listed, as sequenced in a study of blood T cell repertoires in COVID-19. Method: immunoSEQ multiplex PCR; TCRdb's copy keeps in-frame clones and lacks some. The sample shows about 220,000 clones, approximately 85% of them seen only once. The sequencing sample was made of peripheral blood. All receptors derive from a man in his fifties or sixties who had recovered from COVID-19.

This sequence joins TRBV28 and TRBJ2-7; possible D gene TRBD1, 5 bases. The V end lost 8 bases, the J end lost 2 bases, and 16 bases lay between the germline ends. The CDR3 is 14 amino acids. The germline V gene encodes CDR1 MDHEN and CDR2 SYDVKM. CDR3 sequence reads: CASAFIDRAYEQYF. The CDR3 nucleotides are TGTGCCAGCGCTTTTATAGACAGAGCCTACGAGCAGTACTTC.

The rearrangement joins TRBV12-3 or TRBV12-4 to TRBJ2-1; D is uncertain. The CDR3 extends over 12 amino acids. Trimming left V 5 bases short and J 4 bases short, with 6 bases between. The CDR3 loop reads CASSGPYNEQFF. CDR3 coding DNA: TGTGCCAGCAGTGGGCCTTACAATGAGCAGTTCTTC.

The table lists this clone with a count of one. The rearrangement uses TRBV4-1 and TRBJ2-7; TRBD2 is a possible D gene (5 bases). The CDR3 extends over 15 amino acids. Per the germline V gene, CDR1 is MGHRA and CDR2 is YSYEKL. V was cut by 4 bases and J by 3 bases, with 16 bases left in between. The CDR3 region is CASSPTGVLNYEQYF. CDR3 nucleotides: TGCGCCAGCAGCCCAACCGGGGTTTTGAACTACGAGCAGTACTTC.

This chain joins TRBV19 and TRBJ2-7; 9 bases align to TRBD2. Germline loops: CDR1 LNHDA, CDR2 SQIVND (reference sequence). The ends lost 4 bases at V and 4 bases at J; junction bases unmatched: 8. The CDR3 has 15 residues. In nucleotides, the CDR3 is TGTGCCAGTAGTAATTTCGGGACTAGCAGTTACGAGCAGTACTTC. Residues: CASSNFGTSSYEQYF. The full variable domain, completed using reference TRBV19 and TRBJ2-7, is DGGITQSPKYLFRKEGQNVTLSCEQNLNHDAMYWYRQDPGQGLRLIYYSQIVNDFQKGDIAEGYSVSREKKESFPLTVTSAQKNPTAFYLCASSNFGTSSYEQYFGPGTRLTVT.

Note on this clone: Other nucleotide sequences from this sample produce the same CDR3. The chain uses TRBV2 and TRBJ2-7, with a tentative D call TRBD2 (6 bases). The germline CDR1 and CDR2 sequences are SNHLY and FYNNEI. V gave up 6 bases and J gave up 0 bases, with 9 bases separating them. This CDR3 has 13 residues. CDR3 protein: CASSEGLSYEQYF. Here the CDR3 DNA reads TGTGCCAGCAGCGAGGGACTCTCCTACGAGCAGTACTTC.

The CDR3 region has the DNA TGTGCCAGTAGGGACAGGGAGGTTTCTGAAGCTTTCTTT. Protein sequence: CASRDREVSEAFF. J is TRBJ1-1 and V is TRBV19, with TRBD1 matching over 8 bases. Germline trimming cut 6 bases from V and 6 bases from J; bases unmatched to any gene: 6. Germline CDR1 LNHDA, CDR2 SQIVND (reference sequence). CDR3 length equals 13 residues.

The gene calls are TRBV27 and TRBJ1-2, with D unclear. CDR1 is MNHEY, CDR2 SMNVEV, per germline (reference sequence). The V and J ends lost 7 bases and 0 bases respectively, with 12 bases between them. There are 14 residues in the CDR3. CDR3: CASTVGPSNYGYTF. The CDR3 DNA is TGTGCCAGCACAGTTGGGCCCTCTAACTATGGCTACACCTTC.

The chain is built from TRBV7-2 and TRBJ2-7; TRBD1 aligns across 7 bases. This CDR3 comprises 14 residues. V lost 4 bases, J lost 6 bases, and 9 bases stayed unmatched. Per the germline V gene, CDR1 is SGHTA and CDR2 is FQGNSA. The CDR3 reads CASSSTRQGGEQYF. The CDR3 DNA sequence: TGTGCCAGCAGCTCAACTCGACAGGGTGGCGAGCAGTACTTC.

This clone was seen a single time. The rearrangement joins TRBV12-3 or TRBV12-4 to TRBJ2-3; D possibly corresponds to TRBD2 (6 bases). The CDR3 runs 13 residues. V was trimmed by 6 bases and J by 0 bases, leaving 7 bases between them. The CDR3 protein is CASRRGSTDTQYF. Here the CDR3 DNA reads TGTGCCAGCAGGCGGGGAAGCACAGATACGCAGTATTTT.

This clone was observed a handful of times. This chain uses TRBV6-1 with TRBJ2-7, with a weak D call TRBD2 (7 bases). The CDR3 loop spans 18 amino acids. V was cut by 3 bases and J by 13 bases, with 34 bases left in between. Germline V gene sequence: CDR1 MNHNS, CDR2 SASEGT. The CDR3 loop is CASSDPLTGTIGLTSNYF. The DNA of the CDR3 is TGTGCCAGCAGTGATCCCTTAACAGGGACTATTGGCCTTACGAGCAATTACTTC.

The chain joins TRBV2 to TRBJ1-5; D is perhaps TRBD1 (6 bases). The CDR3 is made up of 16 amino acids. Trimming pared 6 bases from V and 2 bases from J, leaving 17 bases between. Germline CDR1 and CDR2: SNHLY and FYNNEI. The CDR3: CASSTGFPSRNQPQHF. DNA of the CDR3: TGTGCCAGCAGCACAGGGTTCCCAAGTCGCAATCAGCCCCAGCATTTT.

This chain links TRBV5-6 with TRBJ2-7, with 8 bases lining up with TRBD1. The germline CDR1 and CDR2 sequences are SGHDT and YYEEEE. V lost 4 bases to trimming and J lost 6 bases; unmatched junction nucleotides: 9. The CDR3 loop spans 14 amino acids. Written as DNA, the CDR3 is TGTGCCAGCAGCCGACAGGGGCGACATCCCGAGCAGTACTTC. Translation: CASSRQGRHPEQYF.

This clone was observed a handful of times. V is TRBV18 and J is TRBJ2-7; 8 bases match TRBD2. CDR1 and CDR2 from the germline V gene are KGHSH and LQKENI. Trimming took 6 bases from V and 2 from J; bases not matched to a gene: 6. CDR3 size: 14 residues. CDR3 DNA: TGTGCCAGCTCCCTCGGGGGGGGTCCCTACGAGCAGTACTTC. Translated, it gives CASSLGGGPYEQYF.

The chain combines TRBV27 with TRBJ2-7, with TRBD2 as a possible D gene (6 bases). V lost 6 bases and J 2 bases, leaving 20 bases between the germline ends. The CDR3 covers 16 residues. Per germline, CDR1 MNHEY and CDR2 SMNVEV (reference sequence). For the CDR3, the DNA is TGTGCCAGCAGCCCGTCTAGCGATACTATAACCTACGAGCAGTACTTC. The encoded protein is CASSPSSDTITYEQYF.

There are a few counts of this clone. This rearrangement joins TRBV28 to TRBJ1-5; D remains unclear. The CDR3 contains 14 residues. Germline V lookup: CDR1 MDHEN, CDR2 SYDVKM. V lost 4 bases to trimming and J lost 9 bases, with 16 bases between them. The CDR3 here is CASSSPRGVRPQHF. CDR3 DNA sequence: TGTGCCAGCAGTTCCCCCCGGGGTGTGCGGCCCCAGCATTTT. The full variable domain, with the rest looked up from reference TRBV28 and TRBJ1-5, is DVKVTQSSRYLVKRTGEKVFLECVQDMDHENMFWYRQDPGLGLRLIYFSYDVKMKEKGDIPEGYSVSREKKERFSLILESASTNQTSMYLCASSSPRGVRPQHFGDGTRLSIL.

V usage is TRBV25-1 and J usage is TRBJ2-7; D possibly corresponds to TRBD1 (5 bases). The CDR3 length is 15 residues. The germline V gene has CDR1 MGHDK and CDR2 SYGVNS. Deletions cut 2 bases from V and 3 bases from J, with 14 bases between. CDR3 sequence (DNA): TGTGCCAGCAGTGAAGAGGCAGGGTCAGGCTACGAGCAGTACTTC. It translates to CASSEEAGSGYEQYF.

The CDR3 bases are TGTGCCAGTAGGAACCAACAGGGGTGGGATGGCTACACCTTC. Its protein product is CASRNQQGWDGYTF. The gene calls are TRBV19 and TRBJ1-2, with TRBD1 matching over 7 bases. This CDR3 region has 14 residues. CDR1 is LNHDA and CDR2 is SQIVND in the germline V gene (reference sequence). Trimming at V came to 6 bases and at J to 6 bases, leaving 10 bases not matched to a gene.

The chain recombines TRBV5-1 with TRBJ1-5, with D hard to call. With 0 bases removed from V and 7 bases from J, the gap between germline ends came to 11 bases. The CDR3 totals 14 residues. Germline CDR1 reads SGHRS; CDR2 reads YFSETQ. The CDR3 protein is CASSLDGNGQPQHF. The CDR3 nucleotides read TGCGCCAGCAGCTTGGATGGTAACGGGCAGCCCCAGCATTTT.

This clone turned up a few times. The V call is TRBV24-1, the J call TRBJ1-5, with D unresolved. CDR1 is KGHDR and CDR2 is SFDVKD in the germline V gene. V gave up 4 bases and J gave up 0 bases, with 3 bases separating them. The CDR3 has 13 residues. This chain's CDR3 is CATSEYSNQPQHF. Here the CDR3 DNA reads TGTGCCACCAGTGAGTATAGCAATCAGCCCCAGCATTTT.

The chain is built from TRBV18 and TRBJ2-2; 8 bases agree with TRBD1. Trimming removed 4 bases from V and 7 bases from J; junction bases left unmatched: 11. CDR3 length: 16 residues. The germline V gene encodes CDR1 KGHSH and CDR2 LQKENI. CDR3 region: CASSQDLSDRGGELFF. CDR3 nucleotides: TGTGCCAGCTCACAGGACCTAAGCGACAGGGGCGGGGAGCTGTTTTTT.